Sequencing of this T cell receptor (beta chain) was carried out in a study of blood T cell repertoires in COVID-19. Whole-study context: Samples representing acute and convalescent COVID-19 were sourced from the United States, Italy and Spain. Sources were T cells, B-cell-depleted T cells, or PBMCs; the material itself was cDNA or gDNA.

This clone was seen just once. Libraries were prepared by immunoSEQ multiplex PCR; TCRdb keeps only in-frame clonotypes and omits some of them. The table includes about 32,000 clones, around 87% detected once. The ends were cut back, 2 bases at V and 4 bases at J, with 7 bases in the middle. The CDR3 covers 12 residues. CDR1 and CDR2 from the germline V gene are SGHTS and YDEGEE. The material sequenced was peripheral blood. V is TRBV5-8 and J is TRBJ2-7; D is unresolved. This sequence originates from a man in his sixties with active COVID-19. This chain's CDR3 is CASSFQVYEQYF. The CDR3 DNA sequence: TGTGCCAGCAGCTTTCAGGTATACGAGCAGTACTTC.